The clone carrying this T cell receptor (beta chain) was counted once. This sample is drawn from a study of technical replicates of blood from four donors. Germline V CDR1 and CDR2: SGHTA, FQGNSA. This CDR3 comprises 17 residues. V lost 5 bases, J lost 4 bases, and 15 bases stayed unmatched. Here immunoSEQ multiplex PCR was the method, and the copy in TCRdb shows in-frame clones only, minus some. The sample has tens of thousands of clones, 90% to 95% seen once. The chain couples TRBV7-2 to TRBJ2-7; TRBD1 aligns across 9 bases. The origin of this receptor is a human donor in good health. Source material: T cells isolated from PBMCs. CDR3 residues: CASSPGPRGTGLYEQYF. The CDR3 region has the DNA TGTGCCAGCAGCCCCGGCCCCAGGGGGACAGGGTTATACGAGCAGTACTTC.